This T cell receptor beta chain was identified in a study of cytomegalovirus exposure and HLA in healthy donors. Study-level points and caveats: Cytomegalovirus status, reportedly, was diagnosed with high specificity and sensitivity by the classifier.

The CDR3 length is 15 residues. The germline CDR1 and CDR2 sequences are MNHNS and SASEGT. V shed 1 base and J 6 bases; nucleotides not matched to a gene: 7. Repertoires were generated with immunoSEQ multiplex PCR, while TCRdb's copy carries only in-frame clones and drops some. Of under 130,000 clones in the sample, about 86% were seen once. The table lists this clone with a few counts. Its target is not known. The sequencing input was PBMCs. This sequence was found in a woman aged 18-29 years in good health and CMV-seropositive. This sequence joins TRBV6-1 and TRBJ2-7; TRBD2 agrees at 9 bases. The CDR3, as DNA: TGTGCCAGCAGTGAAGAAGGCGGGGGGGCCAGCGAGCAGTACTTC. Its translation: CASSEEGGGASEQYF.